This TCR beta chain was identified in a study of T cell responses to AZD1222 COVID-19 vaccine. Study-wide results and caveats: Only a handful of AZD1222 recipients were seropositive at baseline. Donors were largely white British and mainly female; clonal diversity was possibly underestimated.

Some clones are missing from TCRdb's copy, which holds only in-frame ones; the method was immunoSEQ multiplex PCR. The profile shows about 140,000 clones, roughly 91% of them singletons. As regards this clone: Its matching antigen is unknown.

CDR1 is LGHDT and CDR2 is YNNKEL in the germline V gene (reference sequence). Trimming at V came to 1 base and at J to 1 base, leaving 5 bases not matched to a gene. The CDR3 is 16 residues long. The genes are TRBV3-1 (or the pseudogene TRBV3-2) and TRBJ1-2; the match to TRBD1 covers 8 bases. The TCR was taken from an adult in good health. Sequenced material: peripheral blood, taken on day 0 of AZD1222 vaccination. CDR3 protein: CASSQGPRGLNYGYTF. The CDR3 bases are TGTGCCAGCAGCCAAGGTCCCAGGGGGCTTAACTATGGCTACACCTTC.